This TCR beta chain was observed in a study of control samples from healthy donors and cancer patients. In its sample, this clone was seen once. CDR1 and CDR2 (germline): MDHEN, SYDVKM. The germline V and J ends were trimmed by 1 base and 4 bases, with 13 bases remaining between them. The CDR3 consists of 15 residues. The method was immunoSEQ multiplex PCR; TCRdb's version includes in-frame clones alone and lacks a portion of them. The sample lists 250,000 to 300,000 clones, about 80% occurring once. Sequencing input: PBMCs. The receptor was isolated from a woman between 55 and 75 years old with lung cancer. This chain joins TRBV28 and TRBJ1-2; weak D call: TRBD1 (5 bases). The chain's CDR3 is CASSLLGRQLYGYTF. CDR3 nucleotide sequence: TGTGCCAGCAGTTTATTGGGGAGACAGCTCTATGGCTACACCTTC.